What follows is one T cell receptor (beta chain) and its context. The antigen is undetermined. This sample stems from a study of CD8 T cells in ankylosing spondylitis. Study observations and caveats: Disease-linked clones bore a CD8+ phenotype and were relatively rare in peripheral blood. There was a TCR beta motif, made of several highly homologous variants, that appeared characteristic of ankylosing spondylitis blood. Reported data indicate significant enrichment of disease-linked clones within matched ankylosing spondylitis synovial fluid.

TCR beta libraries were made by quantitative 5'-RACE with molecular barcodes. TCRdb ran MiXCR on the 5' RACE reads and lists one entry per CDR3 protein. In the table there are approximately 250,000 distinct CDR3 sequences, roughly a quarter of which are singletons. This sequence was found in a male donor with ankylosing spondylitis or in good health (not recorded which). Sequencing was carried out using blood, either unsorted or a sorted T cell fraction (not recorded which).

CDR3 sequence reads: CSVRQGSSGANVLTF. CDR3 DNA sequence: TGCAGCGTTCGACAGGGCTCCTCTGGGGCCAACGTCCTGACTTTC. The chain combines TRBV29-1 with TRBJ2-6; 7 bases fit TRBD1. Germline V CDR1 and CDR2: SQVTM, ANQGSEA. Trimming at V came to 5 bases and at J to 0 bases, leaving 4 bases not matched to a gene. The CDR3 sequence is 15 residues long.